This record looks at one T cell receptor (beta chain) sequence and its context. The antigen it binds to is not known. The input lacks base qualities; no much larger clone sits a single base away. This specimen comes from a study of cytomegalovirus exposure and HLA in healthy donors (dated by TCRdb to about 2017). With regard to the full study: According to a later analysis, the 110 or so validation repertoires were produced on the same platform as the roughly 720 repertoires of the first cohort. The study was designed to test whether signatures of past pathogen exposure could be identified by cataloging public T cell receptors. Besides the first cohort of 500 to 700 subjects, a separate validation cohort made up of around 120 different subjects was used. To predict cytomegalovirus infection status, the study combined high-throughput TCR immunosequencing, statistical association of individual TCRs with disease status, and machine learning. The paper as a whole reports these results and caveats: A few of the identified cytomegalovirus-associated TCR beta chains were confirmed in vitro to be specific for cytomegalovirus antigens. The study listed approximately 160 TCR beta chains as associated with cytomegalovirus. Cytomegalovirus status was reported to be diagnosed by the classifier with high specificity and sensitivity in both the original and validation cohorts. A later analysis lacked HLA typing for the validation cohort, so it scored co-occurrence in that cohort across all 110 or so repertoires. A later analysis found that TCRs clustered in the first cohort also tended to co-occur in the roughly 110 validation repertoires, with approximately 94% of cluster scores above 0. The authors suggested that the approach could potentially be generalized to other disease states and immunological phenotypes. Most TCR sequences were observed very rarely across donors, whereas some public TCRs were present in many individuals.

Looking up the germline V gene (reference sequence) yields CDR1 MNHNY and CDR2 SVGAGI. The CDR3 holds 12 amino acids from the cysteine to the phenylalanine. The CDR3 DNA has 36 bases and is translated from base 1. Trimming removed 2 bases from V and 8 bases from J, leaving 9 bases between the germline ends. The donors were included in the validation cohort of 130 or so subjects, a group kept apart from the approximately 650-subject first cohort. Receptors were amplified or captured by the immunoSEQ multiplex PCR assay. The study's processing was this. A statistical classification framework was developed to diagnose cytomegalovirus status using the catalog of TCR beta chain sequences. TCRdb's version of the immuneACCESS table is confined to in-frame rearrangements and falls short of the full clone set. An unresolved V gene accounts for under half of the shortfall where checked; the remainder is of unknown origin. From that table come the V and J calls and clone size; the DNA was used to work out D and trimming. Recorded for this sample are approximately 300,000 clones; roughly 90% of them occurred a single time. Clones ranked in the top ten supply 0.65% to 0.85% of the sample.

The rearranged chain carries TRBV6-6 and TRBJ1-2; no D segment can be confidently identified. Sequencing input: PBMCs. This receptor was identified in a woman aged 18-30 years in good health and CMV-seronegative. The DNA sequence follows: TGTGCCAGCAGTTACGGGGTAGCGGGCTACACCTTC. Translated, it reads CASSYGVAGYTF.